This T cell receptor beta chain appears in the sequencing data of a study of T cell responses to AZD1222 COVID-19 vaccine. Recipients boosted at about 4 weeks or about 12 weeks are pooled. Clones were sequenced by immunoSEQ multiplex PCR, and TCRdb holds only the in-frame ones, with some missing. The repertoire consists of roughly 140,000 clones, with under 95% occurring once and the leading ten covering approximately 3.3%. In regard to this clone: No antigen is known for it.

General observations from the study: Baseline serostatus was positive in only a handful of AZD1222 recipients.

The specimen comprised peripheral blood, sampled 28 days after the second AZD1222 dose. The clonotype was recovered from an adult who received the AZD1222 COVID-19 vaccine.

CDR3 sequence reads: CASLTPQGAYGYTF. CDR3 nucleotide sequence: TGTGCCAGCCTTACCCCCCAGGGGGCCTATGGCTACACCTTC. The rearrangement uses TRBV28 and TRBJ1-2, with 8 bases aligning to TRBD1. The CDR3 loop spans 14 amino acids. Germline assignment: CDR1 MDHEN and CDR2 SYDVKM. V shed 8 bases and J 4 bases; nucleotides not matched to a gene: 9.